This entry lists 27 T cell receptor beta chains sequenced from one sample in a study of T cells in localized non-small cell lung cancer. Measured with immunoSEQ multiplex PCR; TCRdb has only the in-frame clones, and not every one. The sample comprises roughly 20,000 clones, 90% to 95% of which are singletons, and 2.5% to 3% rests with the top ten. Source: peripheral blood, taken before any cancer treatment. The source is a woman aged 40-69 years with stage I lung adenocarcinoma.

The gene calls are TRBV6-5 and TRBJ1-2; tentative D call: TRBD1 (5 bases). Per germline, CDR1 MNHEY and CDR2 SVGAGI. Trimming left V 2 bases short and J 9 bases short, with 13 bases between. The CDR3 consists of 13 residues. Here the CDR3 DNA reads TGTGCCAGCAGTTACGCCAGAGAGGGGCGCTACACCTTC. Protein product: CASSYAREGRYTF.

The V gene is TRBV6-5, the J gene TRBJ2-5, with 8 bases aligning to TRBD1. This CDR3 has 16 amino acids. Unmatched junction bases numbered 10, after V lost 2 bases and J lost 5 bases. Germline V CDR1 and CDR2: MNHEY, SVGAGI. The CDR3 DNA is TGTGCCAGCAGTTACATTGGACAGGGAGTGGGGGAGACCCAGTACTTC. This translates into CASSYIGQGVGETQYF.

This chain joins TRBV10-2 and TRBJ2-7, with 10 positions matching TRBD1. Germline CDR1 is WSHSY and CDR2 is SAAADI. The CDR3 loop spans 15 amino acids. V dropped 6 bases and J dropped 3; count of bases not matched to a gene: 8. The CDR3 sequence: CASRTGTGELYEQYF. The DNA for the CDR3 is TGCGCCAGCAGGACCGGGACAGGGGAACTCTACGAGCAGTACTTC.

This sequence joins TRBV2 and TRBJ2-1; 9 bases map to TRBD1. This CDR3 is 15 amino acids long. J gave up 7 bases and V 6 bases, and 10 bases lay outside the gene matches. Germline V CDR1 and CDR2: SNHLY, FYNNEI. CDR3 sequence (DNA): TGTGCCAGCAGCTTGGGGGGACAGGGCGGGAATGAGCAGTTCTTC. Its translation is CASSLGGQGGNEQFF.

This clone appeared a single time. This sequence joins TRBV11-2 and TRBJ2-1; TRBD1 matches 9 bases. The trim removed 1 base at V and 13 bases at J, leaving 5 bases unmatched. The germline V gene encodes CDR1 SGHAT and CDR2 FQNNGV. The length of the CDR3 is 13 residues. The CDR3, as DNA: TGTGCCAGCAGCTTAGGCCGGGACAGGGAACAGTTCTTC. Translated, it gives CASSLGRDREQFF.

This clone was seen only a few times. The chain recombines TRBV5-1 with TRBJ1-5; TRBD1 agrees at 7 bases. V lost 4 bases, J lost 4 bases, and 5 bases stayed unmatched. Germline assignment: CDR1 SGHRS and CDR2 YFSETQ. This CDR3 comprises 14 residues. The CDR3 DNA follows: TGCGCCAGCAGCGAGGGGACAGAGAATCAGCCCCAGCATTTT. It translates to CASSEGTENQPQHF.

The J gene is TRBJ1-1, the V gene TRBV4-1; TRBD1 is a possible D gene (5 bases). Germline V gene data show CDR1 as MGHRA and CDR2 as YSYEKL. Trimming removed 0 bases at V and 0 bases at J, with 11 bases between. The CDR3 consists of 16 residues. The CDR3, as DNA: TGCGCCAGCAGCCAAGATCAGGGAGTTATGAACACTGAAGCTTTCTTT. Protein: CASSQDQGVMNTEAFF.

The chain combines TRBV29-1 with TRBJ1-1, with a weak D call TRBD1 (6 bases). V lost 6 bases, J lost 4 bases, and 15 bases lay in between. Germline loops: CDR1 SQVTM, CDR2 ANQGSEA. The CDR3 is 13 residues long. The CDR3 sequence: CSVYRDARTEAFF. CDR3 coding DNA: TGCAGCGTATACAGGGACGCGCGCACTGAAGCTTTCTTT.

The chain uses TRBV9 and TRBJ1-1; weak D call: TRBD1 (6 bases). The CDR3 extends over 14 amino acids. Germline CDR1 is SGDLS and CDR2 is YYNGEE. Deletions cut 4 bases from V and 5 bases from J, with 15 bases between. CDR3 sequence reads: CASSPRGGLTEAFF. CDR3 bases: TGTGCCAGCAGCCCAAGAGGGGGGCTGACTGAAGCTTTCTTT.

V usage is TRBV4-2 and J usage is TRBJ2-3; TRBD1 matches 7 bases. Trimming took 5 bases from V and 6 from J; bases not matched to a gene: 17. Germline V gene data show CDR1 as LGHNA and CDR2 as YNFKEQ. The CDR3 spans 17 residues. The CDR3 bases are TGTGCCAGCAGCAAAGGTTACGTCGGGACAGTTGGGGATACGCAGTATTTT. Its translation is CASSKGYVGTVGDTQYF.

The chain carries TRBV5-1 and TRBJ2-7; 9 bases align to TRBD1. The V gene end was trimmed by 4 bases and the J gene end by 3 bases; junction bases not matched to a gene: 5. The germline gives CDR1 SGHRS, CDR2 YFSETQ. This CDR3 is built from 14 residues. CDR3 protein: CASSGTGWIYEQYF. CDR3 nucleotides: TGCGCCAGCAGCGGGACAGGGTGGATCTACGAGCAGTACTTC.

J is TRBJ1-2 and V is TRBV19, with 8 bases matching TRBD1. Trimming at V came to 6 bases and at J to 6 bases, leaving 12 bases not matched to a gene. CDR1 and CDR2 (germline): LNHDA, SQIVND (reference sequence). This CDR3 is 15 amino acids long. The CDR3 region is CASSRGPTSGDGYTF. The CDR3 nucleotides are TGTGCCAGTAGCAGGGGGCCTACTTCAGGCGATGGCTACACCTTC.

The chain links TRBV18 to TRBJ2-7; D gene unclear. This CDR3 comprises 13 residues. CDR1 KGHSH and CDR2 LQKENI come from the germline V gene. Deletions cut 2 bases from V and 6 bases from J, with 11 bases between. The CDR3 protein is CASSPIKVGEQYF. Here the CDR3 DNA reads TGTGCCAGCTCACCAATCAAAGTTGGCGAGCAGTACTTC.

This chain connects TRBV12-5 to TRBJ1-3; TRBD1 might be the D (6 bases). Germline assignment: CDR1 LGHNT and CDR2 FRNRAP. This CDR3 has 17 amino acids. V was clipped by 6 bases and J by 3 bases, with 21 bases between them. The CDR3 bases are TGTGCTAGTGGGAGTCCTTCCTGGGGGCGCGATGGAAACACCATATATTTT. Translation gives CASGSPSWGRDGNTIYF.

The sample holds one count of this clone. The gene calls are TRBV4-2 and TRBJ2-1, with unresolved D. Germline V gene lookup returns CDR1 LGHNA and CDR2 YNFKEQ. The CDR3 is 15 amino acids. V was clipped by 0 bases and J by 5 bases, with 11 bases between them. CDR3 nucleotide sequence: TGTGCCAGCAGCCAAGATAAGACTCCCAACAATGAGCAGTTCTTC. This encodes CASSQDKTPNNEQFF.

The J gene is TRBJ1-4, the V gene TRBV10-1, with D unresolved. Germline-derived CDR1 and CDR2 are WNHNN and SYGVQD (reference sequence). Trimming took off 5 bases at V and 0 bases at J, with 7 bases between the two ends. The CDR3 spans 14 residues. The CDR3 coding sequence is TGCGCCAGCAGTACGGCTACAACTAATGAAAAACTGTTTTTT. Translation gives CASSTATTNEKLFF.

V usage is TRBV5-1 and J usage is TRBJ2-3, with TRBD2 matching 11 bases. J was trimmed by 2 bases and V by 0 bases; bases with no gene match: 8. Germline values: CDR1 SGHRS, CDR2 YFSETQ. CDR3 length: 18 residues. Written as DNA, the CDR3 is TGCGCCAGCAGCTTGGCGCGGCTAGCGGGGGGCCTCACAGATACGCAGTATTTT. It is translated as CASSLARLAGGLTDTQYF.

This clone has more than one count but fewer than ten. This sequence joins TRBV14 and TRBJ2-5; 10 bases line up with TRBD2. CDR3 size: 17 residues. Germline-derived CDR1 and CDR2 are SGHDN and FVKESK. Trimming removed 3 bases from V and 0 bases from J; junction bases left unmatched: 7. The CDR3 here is CASSHGSSGGYQETQYF. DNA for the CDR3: TGTGCCAGCAGCCATGGATCTAGCGGGGGATACCAAGAGACCCAGTACTTC. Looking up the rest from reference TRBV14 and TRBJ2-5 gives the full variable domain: EAGVTQFPSHSVIEKGQTVTLRCDPISGHDNLYWYRRVMGKEIKFLLHFVKESKQDESGMPNNRFLAERTGGTYSTLKVQPAELEDSGVYFCASSHGSSGGYQETQYFGPGTRLLVL.

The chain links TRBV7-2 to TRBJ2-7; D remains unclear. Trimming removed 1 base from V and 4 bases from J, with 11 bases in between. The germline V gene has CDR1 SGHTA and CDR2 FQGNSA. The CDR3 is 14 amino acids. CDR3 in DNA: TGTGCCAGCAGCTTAGAGCTAGGACGGTACGAGCAGTACTTC. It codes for CASSLELGRYEQYF.

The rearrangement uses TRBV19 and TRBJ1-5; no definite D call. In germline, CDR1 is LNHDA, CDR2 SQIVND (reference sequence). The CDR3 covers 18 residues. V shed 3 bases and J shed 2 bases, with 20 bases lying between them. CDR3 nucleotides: TGTGCCAGTAGTATTCACCAACCTCGAGGCAGACGCAATCAGCCCCAGCATTTT. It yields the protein CASSIHQPRGRRNQPQHF.

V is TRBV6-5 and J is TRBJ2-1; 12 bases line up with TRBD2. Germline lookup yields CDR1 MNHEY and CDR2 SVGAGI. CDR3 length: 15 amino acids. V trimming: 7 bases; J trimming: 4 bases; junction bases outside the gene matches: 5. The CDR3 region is CASTRLAGDYNEQFF. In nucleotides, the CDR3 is TGTGCCAGCACCCGACTAGCGGGGGATTACAATGAGCAGTTCTTC.

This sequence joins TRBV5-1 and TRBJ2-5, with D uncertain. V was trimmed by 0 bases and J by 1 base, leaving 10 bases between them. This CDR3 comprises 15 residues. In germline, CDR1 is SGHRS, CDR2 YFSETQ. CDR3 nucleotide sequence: TGCGCCAGCAGCTTGGTTTTGAATTTCCAAGAGACCCAGTACTTC. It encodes CASSLVLNFQETQYF.

CDR3 sequence: CASSLGRGEVEETQYF. CDR3 bases: TGTGCCAGCAGCTTAGGAAGGGGAGAGGTAGAAGAGACCCAGTACTTC. The chain is built from TRBV11-3 and TRBJ2-5; either TRBD1 or TRBD2 may fit D (5 bases each). CDR3 length equals 16 residues. Germline V gives CDR1 SGHNT, CDR2 YENEEA. V was shortened by 1 base and J by 3 bases, with 15 bases between the two germline ends.

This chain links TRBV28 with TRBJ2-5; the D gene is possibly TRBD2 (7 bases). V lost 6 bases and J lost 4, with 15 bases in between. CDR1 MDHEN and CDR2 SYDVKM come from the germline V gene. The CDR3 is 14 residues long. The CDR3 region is CASRDPGGPETQYF. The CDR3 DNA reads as TGTGCCAGCAGGGACCCGGGGGGCCCAGAGACCCAGTACTTC.

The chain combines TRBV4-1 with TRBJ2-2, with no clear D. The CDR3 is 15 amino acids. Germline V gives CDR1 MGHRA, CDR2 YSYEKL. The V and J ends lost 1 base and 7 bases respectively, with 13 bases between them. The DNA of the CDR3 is TGCGCCAGCAGCCAAGGGTCTCTCTGGAGCGGGGAGCTGTTTTTT. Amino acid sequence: CASSQGSLWSGELFF.

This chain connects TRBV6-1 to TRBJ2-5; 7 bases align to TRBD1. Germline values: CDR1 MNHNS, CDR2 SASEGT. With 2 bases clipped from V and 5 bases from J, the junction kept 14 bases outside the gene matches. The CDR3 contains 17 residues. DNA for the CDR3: TGTGCCAGCAGTGAAAGGTGGATAGGGGGCGGATGGGAGACCCAGTACTTC. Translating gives CASSERWIGGGWETQYF.

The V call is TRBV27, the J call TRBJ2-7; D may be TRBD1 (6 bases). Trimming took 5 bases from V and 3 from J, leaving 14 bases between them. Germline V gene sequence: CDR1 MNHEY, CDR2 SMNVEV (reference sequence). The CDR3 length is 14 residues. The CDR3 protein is CASSDSNRDYEQYF. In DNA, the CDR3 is TGTGCCAGCAGTGACTCGAACAGGGACTACGAGCAGTACTTC.